This T cell receptor beta chain stems from a study of shared clonotypes between healthy human individuals. Measured with immunoSEQ multiplex PCR; TCRdb has only the in-frame clones, and not every one. This repertoire shows roughly 660,000 clones, about 92% found once; its top ten account for 30% to 35%. Note on this clone: Its target is unknown. A read error may account for a junction end that differs from germline.

Study outcomes and limitations: Richness estimates generally favored naive over memory subsets. When compared with the clonotypes that were shared by all four sorted-subset donors, the non-shared clonotypes turned out to have lower generation probabilities. For sorted subsets, rarefaction showed incomplete sequencing despite large depth.

The CDR3 length is 15 residues. Germline V CDR1 and CDR2: SGHVS, FQNEAQ. The V call is TRBV7-8, the J call TRBJ2-3; 12 bases match TRBD2. The TCR originated in a man aged 18 to 30 in good health. Some clones in this sample may be carry-over from other donors' samples. The sample was memory CD8+ T cells from PBMCs. Subset defined: CD45RO+ cells pooled with CCR7-negative TemRA cells. The CDR3 region has the DNA TGTGCCAGCAGCTCACGCGGGACTAGCGGGTACGCAGTAGATTTT. It is translated as CASSSRGTSGYAVDF.